This T cell receptor beta chain was identified during a study of cytomegalovirus exposure and HLA in healthy donors. Across the whole study: The roughly 120 validation repertoires used the same platform as the roughly 670 first-cohort repertoires (as reported by a later analysis). Study-wide results and caveats: Reported performance of the classifier showed diagnosis of cytomegalovirus status with high specificity and sensitivity. Among the CMV-associated chains, a few were confirmed in vitro as specific for CMV antigens.

The CDR3 covers 14 residues. Germline CDR1 reads MNHEY; CDR2 reads SVGAGI. With 6 bases clipped from V and 3 bases from J, the junction kept 7 bases outside the gene matches. In this sample, this clone turned up a few times. Its antigen remains unidentified. Repertoires were generated with immunoSEQ multiplex PCR, while TCRdb's copy carries only in-frame clones and drops some. The table has about 330,000 clones, around 90% seen once. Sequenced: PBMCs. The receptor's source is a woman aged 25 to 39 in good health and CMV-seropositive. The rearrangement links TRBV6-5 to TRBJ1-1; 7 bases match TRBD1. The DNA of the CDR3 is TGTGCCAGCAGAATGGACAGGTGGGACACTGAAGCTTTCTTT. It is translated as CASRMDRWDTEAFF.